This T cell receptor beta chain was retrieved from a study of T cells in Graves' hyperthyroidism and ophthalmopathy. In the study overall: At the time of initial diagnosis and before any treatment, peripheral blood was collected.

Study results and caveats: Blood also showed most of the thyroid clonotypes that were expanded above 0.001.

The source material, RNA transcripts, was used to amplify TCR beta CDR3 regions. A first-round RT-PCR of the TCR CDR3 used the HTBI primer set. TCRdb fed the multiplex PCR reads into MiXCR, producing one record per CDR3 protein. The data contain under 750,000 distinct CDR3 sequences, around 20% of them singletons. Subjects aged 18 to 65 presented with newly diagnosed hyperthyroidism of less than 2 months' duration. Investigators excluded patients with uncontrolled infection, other autoimmune disease, pregnancy or lactation. This clonotype was seen only a few times. Its antigen is still unknown. The sequence was obtained from a woman aged 45-65 years with Graves' hyperthyroidism that later progressed to Graves' ophthalmopathy. Sequencing used blood.

The CDR3 is CASSRGSGTANTGELFF. CDR3 nucleotide sequence: TGTGCCAGCAGCCGAGGATCCGGGACAGCAAACACCGGGGAGCTGTTTTTT. The chain joins TRBV6-1 to TRBJ2-2; TRBD1 matches 7 bases. Trimming took 6 bases from V and 2 from J; bases not matched to a gene: 12. In germline, CDR1 is MNHNS, CDR2 SASEGT. This CDR3 is built from 17 residues.